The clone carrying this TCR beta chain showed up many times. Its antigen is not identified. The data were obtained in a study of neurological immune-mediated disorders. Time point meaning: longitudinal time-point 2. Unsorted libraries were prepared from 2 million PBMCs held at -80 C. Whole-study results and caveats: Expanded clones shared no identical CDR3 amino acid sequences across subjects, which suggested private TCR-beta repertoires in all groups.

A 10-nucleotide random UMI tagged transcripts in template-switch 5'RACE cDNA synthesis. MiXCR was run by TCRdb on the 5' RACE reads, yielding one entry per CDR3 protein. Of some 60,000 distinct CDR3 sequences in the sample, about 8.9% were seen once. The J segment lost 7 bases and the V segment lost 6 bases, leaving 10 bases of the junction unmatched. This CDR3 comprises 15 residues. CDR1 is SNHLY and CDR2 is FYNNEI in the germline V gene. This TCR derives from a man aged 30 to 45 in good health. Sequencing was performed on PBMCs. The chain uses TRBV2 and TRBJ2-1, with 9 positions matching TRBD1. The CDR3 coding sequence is TGTGCCAGCAGCGAACCGGGACAGGGTCAGAATGAGCAGTTCTTC. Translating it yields CASSEPGQGQNEQFF.